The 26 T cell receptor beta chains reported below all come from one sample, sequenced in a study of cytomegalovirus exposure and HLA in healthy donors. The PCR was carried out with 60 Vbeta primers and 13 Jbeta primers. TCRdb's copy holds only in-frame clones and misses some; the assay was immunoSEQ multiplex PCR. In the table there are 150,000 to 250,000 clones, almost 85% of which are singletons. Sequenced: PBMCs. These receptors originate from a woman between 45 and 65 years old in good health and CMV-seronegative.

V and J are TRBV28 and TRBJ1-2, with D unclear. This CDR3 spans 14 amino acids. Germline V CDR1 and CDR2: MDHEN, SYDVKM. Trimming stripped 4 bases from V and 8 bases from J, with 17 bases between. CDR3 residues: CASSSPSGSGGYTF. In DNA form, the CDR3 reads TGTGCCAGCAGTTCCCCCTCGGGGTCGGGCGGCTACACCTTC.

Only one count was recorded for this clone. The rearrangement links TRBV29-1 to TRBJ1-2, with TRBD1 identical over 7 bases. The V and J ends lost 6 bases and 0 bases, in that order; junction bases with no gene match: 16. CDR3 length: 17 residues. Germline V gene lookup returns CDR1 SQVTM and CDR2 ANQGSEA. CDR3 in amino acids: CSVQTGRPTSANYGYTF. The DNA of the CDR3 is TGCAGCGTCCAGACAGGGCGTCCTACTTCAGCTAACTATGGCTACACCTTC.

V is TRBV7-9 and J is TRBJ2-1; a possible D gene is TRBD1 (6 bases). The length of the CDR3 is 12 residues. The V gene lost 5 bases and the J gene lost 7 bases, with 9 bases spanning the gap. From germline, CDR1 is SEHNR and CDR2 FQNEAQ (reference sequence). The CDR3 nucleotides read TGTGCCAGCAGCCCCGACAGGAATGAGCAGTTCTTC. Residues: CASSPDRNEQFF.

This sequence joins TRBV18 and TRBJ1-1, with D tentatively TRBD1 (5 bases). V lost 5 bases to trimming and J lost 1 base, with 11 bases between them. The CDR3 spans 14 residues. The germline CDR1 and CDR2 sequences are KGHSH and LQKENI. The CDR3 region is CASSTIQGNTEAFF. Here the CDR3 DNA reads TGTGCCAGCTCAACAATTCAGGGGAACACTGAAGCTTTCTTT. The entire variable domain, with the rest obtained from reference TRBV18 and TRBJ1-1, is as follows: NAGVMQNPRHLVRRRGQEARLRCSPMKGHSHVYWYRQLPEEGLKFMVYLQKENIIDESGMPKERFSAEFPKEGPSILRIQQVVRGDSAAYFCASSTIQGNTEAFFGQGTRLTVV.

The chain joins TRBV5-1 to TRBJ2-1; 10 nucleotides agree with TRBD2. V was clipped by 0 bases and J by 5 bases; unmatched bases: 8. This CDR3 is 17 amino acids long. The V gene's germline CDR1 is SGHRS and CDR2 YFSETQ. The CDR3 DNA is TGCGCCAGCAGCTTGGCCAGGCTAGCGGGAGCAGACAATGAGCAGTTCTTC. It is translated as CASSLARLAGADNEQFF.

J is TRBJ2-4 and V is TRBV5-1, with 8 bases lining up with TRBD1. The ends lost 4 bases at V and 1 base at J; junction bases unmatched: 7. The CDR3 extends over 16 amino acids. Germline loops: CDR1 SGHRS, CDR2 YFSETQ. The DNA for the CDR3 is TGCGCCAGCAGCCCTACAGGGGGTACGGCCAAAAACATTCAGTACTTC. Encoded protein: CASSPTGGTAKNIQYF.

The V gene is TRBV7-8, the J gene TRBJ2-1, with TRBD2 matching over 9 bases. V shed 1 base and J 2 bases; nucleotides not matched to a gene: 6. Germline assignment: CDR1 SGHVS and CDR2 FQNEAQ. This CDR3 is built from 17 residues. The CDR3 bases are TGTGCCAGCAGCTTAGATCCCAGACTAGCGGCCTACAATGAGCAGTTCTTC. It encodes CASSLDPRLAAYNEQFF.

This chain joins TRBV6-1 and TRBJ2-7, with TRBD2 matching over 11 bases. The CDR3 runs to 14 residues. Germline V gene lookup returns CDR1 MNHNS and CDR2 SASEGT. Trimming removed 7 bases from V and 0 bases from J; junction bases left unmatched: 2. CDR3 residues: CASKGLAGSYEQYF. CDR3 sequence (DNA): TGTGCCAGCAAAGGACTAGCGGGCTCCTACGAGCAGTACTTC.

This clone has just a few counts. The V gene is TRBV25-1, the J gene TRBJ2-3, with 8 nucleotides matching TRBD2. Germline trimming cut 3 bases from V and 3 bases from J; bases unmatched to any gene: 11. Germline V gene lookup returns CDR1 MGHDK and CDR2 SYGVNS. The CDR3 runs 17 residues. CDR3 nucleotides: TGTGCCAGCAGTGATCCTGGGCGAAGCGGGAGTACAGATACGCAGTATTTT. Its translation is CASSDPGRSGSTDTQYF.

CDR3 region: CASSYSRTGTDTQYF. The DNA of the CDR3 is TGTGCCAGCAGTTACTCGAGGACTGGCACAGATACGCAGTATTTT. The chain is built from TRBV6-5 and TRBJ2-3, with D maybe TRBD2 (5 bases). The germline V gene encodes CDR1 MNHEY and CDR2 SVGAGI. Trimming removed 0 bases at V and 1 base at J, with 8 bases between. The CDR3 has 15 residues.

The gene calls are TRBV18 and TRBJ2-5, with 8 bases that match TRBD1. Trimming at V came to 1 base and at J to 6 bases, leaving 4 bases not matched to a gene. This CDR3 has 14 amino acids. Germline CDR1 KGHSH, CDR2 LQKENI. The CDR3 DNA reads TGTGCCAGCTCACCACTGACAGGGGAACAGACCCAGTACTTC. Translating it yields CASSPLTGEQTQYF. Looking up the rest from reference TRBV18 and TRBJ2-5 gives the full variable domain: NAGVMQNPRHLVRRRGQEARLRCSPMKGHSHVYWYRQLPEEGLKFMVYLQKENIIDESGMPKERFSAEFPKEGPSILRIQQVVRGDSAAYFCASSPLTGEQTQYFGPGTRLLVL.

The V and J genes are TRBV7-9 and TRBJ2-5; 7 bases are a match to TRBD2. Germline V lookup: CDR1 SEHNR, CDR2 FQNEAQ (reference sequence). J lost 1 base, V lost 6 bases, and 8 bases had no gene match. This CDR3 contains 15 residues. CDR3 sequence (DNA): TGTGCCAGCAGGACTAGCTGGCAGAGCCAAGAGACCCAGTACTTC. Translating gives CASRTSWQSQETQYF.

The CDR3 region is CSVAAGGPVSTDTQYF. CDR3 in DNA: TGCAGCGTTGCAGCGGGAGGGCCTGTTAGCACAGATACGCAGTATTTT. The genes are TRBV29-1 and TRBJ2-3; 10 bases align to TRBD2. V shed 4 bases, J shed 0 bases, and the junction held 7 bases outside the gene matches. Germline values: CDR1 SQVTM, CDR2 ANQGSEA. The CDR3 runs 16 residues.

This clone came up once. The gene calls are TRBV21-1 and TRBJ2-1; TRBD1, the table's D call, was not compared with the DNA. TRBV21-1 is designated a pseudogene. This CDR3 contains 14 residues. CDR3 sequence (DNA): TGTGCCAGCAGCAAACAGGGAAATTACAATGAGCAGTTCTTC. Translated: CASSKQGNYNEQFF.

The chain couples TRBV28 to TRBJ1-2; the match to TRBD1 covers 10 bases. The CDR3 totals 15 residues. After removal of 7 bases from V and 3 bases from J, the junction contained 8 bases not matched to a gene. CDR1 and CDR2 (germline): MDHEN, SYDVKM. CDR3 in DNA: TGTGCCAGCATGGGACAGGGGCCCCTTCACTATGGCTACACCTTC. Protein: CASMGQGPLHYGYTF.

The CDR3 here is CASSSRPGTSGSPQETQYF. The DNA of the CDR3 is TGCGCCAGCAGCTCCCGGCCCGGGACTAGCGGGAGCCCTCAAGAGACCCAGTACTTC. The genes are TRBV5-1 and TRBJ2-5; 14 nucleotides agree with TRBD2. The length of the CDR3 is 19 residues. Germline CDR1 is SGHRS and CDR2 is YFSETQ. V shed 3 bases and J 2 bases; nucleotides not matched to a gene: 12.

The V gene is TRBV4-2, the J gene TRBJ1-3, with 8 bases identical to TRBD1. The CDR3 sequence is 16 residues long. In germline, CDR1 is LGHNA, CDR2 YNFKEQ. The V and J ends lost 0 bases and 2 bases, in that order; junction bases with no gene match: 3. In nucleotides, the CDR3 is TGTGCCAGCAGCCAAGATAACAGGGGGACTGGAAACACCATATATTTT. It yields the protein CASSQDNRGTGNTIYF.

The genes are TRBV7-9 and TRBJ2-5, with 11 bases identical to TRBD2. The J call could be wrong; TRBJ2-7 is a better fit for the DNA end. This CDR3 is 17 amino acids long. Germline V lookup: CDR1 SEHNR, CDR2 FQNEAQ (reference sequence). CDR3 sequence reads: CASSLADSGRALHEQYF. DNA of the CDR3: TGTGCCAGCAGCTTAGCGGATAGCGGGAGGGCTCTCCACGAGCAGTACTTC.

DNA of the CDR3: TGTGCCAGCAGAGGTACCAGGACTTTAGAGCAGTTCTTC. This encodes CASRGTRTLEQFF. The chain is built from TRBV6-5 and TRBJ2-1; possibly TRBD2 for D (5 bases). Germline CDR1 MNHEY, CDR2 SVGAGI. The CDR3 has 13 amino acids. Trimming removed 6 bases from V and 10 bases from J, with 16 bases in between.

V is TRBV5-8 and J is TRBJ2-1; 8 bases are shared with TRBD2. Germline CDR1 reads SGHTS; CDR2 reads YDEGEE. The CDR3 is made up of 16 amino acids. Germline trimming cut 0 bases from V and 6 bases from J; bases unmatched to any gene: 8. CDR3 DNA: TGTGCCAGCAGCTTGGGTCGAGTAGCGGGACTCAATGAGCAGTTCTTC. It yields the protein CASSLGRVAGLNEQFF.

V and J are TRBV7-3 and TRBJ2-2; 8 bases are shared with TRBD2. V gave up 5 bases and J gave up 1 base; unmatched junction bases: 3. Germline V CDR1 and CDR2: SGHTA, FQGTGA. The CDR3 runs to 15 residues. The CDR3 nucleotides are TGTGCCAGCAGCACTCGGGAGGGGAACACCGGGGAGCTGTTTTTT. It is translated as CASSTREGNTGELFF.

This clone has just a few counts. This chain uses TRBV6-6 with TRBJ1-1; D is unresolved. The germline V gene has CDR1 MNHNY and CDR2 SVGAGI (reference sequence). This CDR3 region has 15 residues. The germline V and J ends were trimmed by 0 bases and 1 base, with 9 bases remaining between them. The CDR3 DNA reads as TGTGCCAGCAGTTACTCGAGACTAGCGAACACTGAAGCTTTCTTT. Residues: CASSYSRLANTEAFF.

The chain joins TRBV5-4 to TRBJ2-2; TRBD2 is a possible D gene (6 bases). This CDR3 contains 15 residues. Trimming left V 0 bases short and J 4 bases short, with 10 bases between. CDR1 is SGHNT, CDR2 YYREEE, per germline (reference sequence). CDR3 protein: CASSLGGGATGELFF. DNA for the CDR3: TGTGCCAGCAGCTTGGGGGGCGGGGCCACCGGGGAGCTGTTTTTT.

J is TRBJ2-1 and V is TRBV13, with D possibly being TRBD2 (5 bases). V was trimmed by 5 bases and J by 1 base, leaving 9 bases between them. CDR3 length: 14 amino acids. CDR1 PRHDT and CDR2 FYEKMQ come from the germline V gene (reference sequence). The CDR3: CASSRTGSYNEQFF. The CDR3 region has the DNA TGTGCCAGCAGCAGGACGGGGTCCTACAATGAGCAGTTCTTC. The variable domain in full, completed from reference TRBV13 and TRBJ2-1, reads AAGVIQSPRHLIKEKRETATLKCYPIPRHDTVYWYQQGPGQDPQFLISFYEKMQSDKGSIPDRFSAQQFSDYHSELNMSSLELGDSALYFCASSRTGSYNEQFFGPGTRLTVL.

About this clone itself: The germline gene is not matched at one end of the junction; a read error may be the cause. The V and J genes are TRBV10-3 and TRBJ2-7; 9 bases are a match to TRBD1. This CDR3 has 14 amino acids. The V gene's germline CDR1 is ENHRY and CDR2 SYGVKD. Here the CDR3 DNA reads TGTGCCATCAGTGAGTCTAACAGGGGGCCTTCCGAGGACTTC. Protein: CAISESNRGPSEDF.

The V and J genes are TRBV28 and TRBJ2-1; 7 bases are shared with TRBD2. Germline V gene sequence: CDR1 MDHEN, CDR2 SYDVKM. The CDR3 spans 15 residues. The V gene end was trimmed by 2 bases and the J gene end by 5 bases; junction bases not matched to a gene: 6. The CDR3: CASSLRGSGDNEQFF. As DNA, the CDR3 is TGTGCCAGCAGTTTACGCGGGAGCGGGGACAATGAGCAGTTCTTC.